The rows below give T cell receptor beta chains drawn from one sample of a study of T cell repertoires in cytomegalovirus infection. The antigens for these receptors are not known. TCRdb reprocessed the reads via MiXCR and lists one record per CDR3 protein. The sample has fewer than 1,000,000 distinct CDR3 sequences, approximately 32% seen once; the top ten hold around 15%. The input for sequencing was cultured CD8+ T cells from PBMCs, taken from culture after CMV antigen stimulation. All receptors come from a human donor in good health (CMV status not recorded). Some clones in this sample may be carry-over from other donors' samples. Each CDR3 is given with its conserved first and last residue. D genes are given only for firm matches. Some rows mark clone size as missing; the rest say once, few, many or name a class of expanded clone.

16 many TRBJ1-2 - TRBV7-9 TGTGCCAGCAGCTTAGAGGGCGGTCATCCTCTCTATGGCTACACCTTC CASSLEGGHPLYGYTF
16 few TRBJ1-1 TRBD1 TRBV7-8 TGTGCCAGCAGCTCCCCGGACAGGGGTATCAGGACTGAAGCTTTCTTT CASSSPDRGIRTEAFF
14 few TRBJ2-2 - TRBV3-1 TGTGCCAGCAGCTTGGACGGGAACACCGGGGAGCTGTTTTTT CASSLDGNTGELFF
18 many TRBJ1-2 - TRBV12-3/TRBV12-4 TGTGCCAGCAGTTTAGGTTTTGACGGGGACCCCATCCATTATGGCTACACCTTC CASSLGFDGDPIHYGYTF
16 - TRBJ2-1 TRBD1 TRBV19 TGTGCCAGCAATCCCAGGGGGCCAAACTCCTACAATGAGCAGTTCTTC CASNPRGPNSYNEQFF
17 - TRBJ1-5 - TRBV19 TGTGCCAGTAGTATCCCTGTGACTGCTAATAGCAATCAGCCCCAGCATTTT CASSIPVTANSNQPQHF
15 - TRBJ2-2 - TRBV15 TGTGCCACCAGCAGAGATAATCGAAACACCGGGGAGCTGTTTTTT CATSRDNRNTGELFF
15 - TRBJ2-5 TRBD1 TRBV27 TGTGCCAGCAGGGGGGACAGTAGCATCCAAGAGACCCAGTACTTC CASRGDSSIQETQYF
13 - TRBJ1-1 - TRBV5-6 TGTGCCAGCAGCTTGGACGGGGGGCGCGAAGCTTTCTTT CASSLDGGREAFF
14 few TRBJ2-1 TRBD1 TRBV27 TGTGCCAGCACTGGGGGACAGTCCCACAATGAGCAGTTCTTC CASTGGQSHNEQFF
14 - TRBJ2-3 - TRBV10-3 TGTGCCATCGGTATCATCCGGGCCCACCCGACGCAGTATTTT CAIGIIRAHPTQYF
17 - TRBJ2-1 TRBD2 TRBV2 TGTGCCAGCAGTCTTCTGTTCGGGACTAGCGGGGACAATGAGCAGTTCTTC CASSLLFGTSGDNEQFF
15 few TRBJ1-5 - TRBV6-1 TGTGCCAGCAGTGACGGTAAGGGGGGCAATCAGCCCCAGCATTTT CASSDGKGGNQPQHF
18 few TRBJ2-5 TRBD1 TRBV7-9 TGTGCCAGCAGCTTAGGGCCGGGACAGGGATGGGTCGGCGAGACCCAGTACTTC CASSLGPGQGWVGETQYF
16 many TRBJ2-3 TRBD2 TRBV7-2 TGTGCCAGCAGCTTAGGACTAGCGGGCAGCACAGATACGCAGTATTTT CASSLGLAGSTDTQYF
12 many TRBJ2-1 - TRBV11-2 TGTGCCAGCAGCCCAAACTCGGGTGAGCAGTTCTTC CASSPNSGEQFF
15 - TRBJ2-1 TRBD1 TRBV27 TGTGCCAGCACCTTAGGGACAGGGGGCGGAAATGAGCAGTTCTTC CASTLGTGGGNEQFF
17 many TRBJ1-3 TRBD1 TRBV7-8 TGTGCCAGCCACACAGGGGGCGTACTATTAGGTGGAAACACCATATATTTT CASHTGGVLLGGNTIYF
19 - TRBJ2-1 - TRBV15 TGTGCCACCGGAGAGACAGGCCGGCGACCTGAAAGCTCCTACAATGAGCAGTTCTTC CATGETGRRPESSYNEQFF
17 - TRBJ2-1 TRBD2 TRBV5-1 TGCGCCAGCAGCTTTCCTAGCGGGGGGTACTACGACGATGAGCAGTTCTTC CASSFPSGGYYDDEQFF
18 few TRBJ2-5 TRBD1 TRBV12-3/TRBV12-4 TGTGCCAGCAGTTTCGTCCTCCCTGGGACAGACCCTCAAGAGACCCAGTACTTC CASSFVLPGTDPQETQYF
12 - TRBJ1-5 TRBD1 TRBV28 TGTGCCAGCAGTTTAACAGGGGGCCACCAGCATTTT CASSLTGGHQHF
18 - TRBJ2-3 TRBD1 TRBV6-6 TGTGCCAGCAGTTACTCGCACCTACGGGACAGTACCACAGATACGCAGTATTTT CASSYSHLRDSTTDTQYF
14 - TRBJ1-1 - TRBV7-2 TGTGCCAACAGCTTCACCGGGGAAAACACTGAAGCTTTCTTT CANSFTGENTEAFF
15 few TRBJ2-2 - TRBV7-9 TGTGCCAGCAGTAAATCAGGGGAGCGAACCGGGGAGCTGTTTTTT CASSKSGERTGELFF
16 few TRBJ2-2 - TRBV5-1 TGCGCCAGCAGCCTAACCTCAGGGGAAAATACCGGGGAGCTGTTTTTT CASSLTSGENTGELFF
15 - TRBJ1-2 TRBD1 TRBV29-1 TGCAGCGTTGATTTGAGGACAGGGGACTTGTATGGCTACACCTTC CSVDLRTGDLYGYTF
15 - TRBJ2-3 - TRBV6-1 TGTGCCAGCATAAGGACGGCTTGGGACACAGATACGCAGTATTTT CASIRTAWDTDTQYF
16 - TRBJ1-1 TRBD1 TRBV4-1 TGTGCCAGCAACCAACCGACGGGACAGGCGAACACTGAAGCTTTCTTT CASNQPTGQANTEAFF
12 once TRBJ1-1 - TRBV27 TGTGCCAGCAGTCACCGCTGGCCTGAAGCTTTCTTT CASSHRWPEAFF
14 few TRBJ2-3 - TRBV12-3/TRBV12-4 TGTGCCAGCATCCTGGAAGCCGCGGGTTATACGCAGTATTTT CASILEAAGYTQYF
11 - TRBJ2-3 - TRBV27 TGTGCCACCGCTGGCCTGGATACGCAGTATTTT CATAGLDTQYF
17 - TRBJ2-1 TRBD2 TRBV27 TGTGCCACCAGCGAGGTGGGGGGAGGGACCCCCTACAATGAGCAGTTCTTC CATSEVGGGTPYNEQFF
15 - TRBJ1-5 - TRBV7-6 TGTGCCAGCAGCTTAGTGGCATCGCCCAATCAGCCCCAGCATTTT CASSLVASPNQPQHF
13 - TRBJ1-1 - TRBV7-9 TGTGCCAGCAGCGAAATACTGGGCACTGAAGCTTTCTTT CASSEILGTEAFF
11 - TRBJ1-2 - TRBV7-9 TGTGCCGGGGGGACAAACTATGGCTACACCTTC CAGGTNYGYTF
15 few TRBJ2-3 - TRBV7-6 TGTGCCAGCAGCTTATCCGGGGGCGAGGCAGATACGCAGTATTTT CASSLSGGEADTQYF
14 once TRBJ2-7 - TRBV7-6 TGTGCCAGCAGCTTAGCGGCGGAGGGGAACGAGCAGTACTTC CASSLAAEGNEQYF
15 - TRBJ1-2 TRBD1 TRBV4-1 TGCGCCAGCAGCCAAACAGACAGGGGGCGGGTGGTGCTCACCTTC CASSQTDRGRVVLTF
15 - TRBJ1-2 - TRBV4-1 TGCGCCAGCAGCCAAGATCTGGCCAGCGCGGGTGGCTACACCTTC CASSQDLASAGGYTF
16 many TRBJ1-5 TRBD1 TRBV6-6 TGTGCCAGCAGTTACCTAGGACAGGGGGCGGTTCAGCCCCAGCATTTT CASSYLGQGAVQPQHF
14 - TRBJ1-5 - TRBV24-1 TGTGCCACCAGTGATTGGGGCAGGGATCAGCCCCAGCATTTT CATSDWGRDQPQHF
15 - TRBJ1-1 TRBD1 TRBV27 TGTGCCAGCAGTTTTATAGGGACAGGGCACACTGAAGCTTTCTTT CASSFIGTGHTEAFF
13 once TRBJ1-5 - TRBV6-5 TGTGCCAGCAGCCCACATAACAATCAGCCCCAGCATTTT CASSPHNNQPQHF
14 - TRBJ1-1 - TRBV7-2 TGTGCCAGCAGCTTATCAGACATTGCCACTGAAGCTTTCTTT CASSLSDIATEAFF
14 - TRBJ1-5 - TRBV4-1 TGCGCCAGCAGCCAAGCCCAGTGGAATCAGCCCCAGCATTTT CASSQAQWNQPQHF
16 few TRBJ2-5 - TRBV20-1 TGCAGTGCTAGAGATCGCACTGGCAGCCCCAGGGAGACCCAGTACTTC CSARDRTGSPRETQYF
13 few TRBJ2-7 - TRBV12-3/TRBV12-4 TGTGCCAGCAGACCTAGAAGCTCCTACGAGCAGTACTTC CASRPRSSYEQYF
18 - TRBJ2-1 - TRBV4-1 TGCGCCAGCAGCCGACAGGTGGCAGGGGCCCCAAAAAGCAATGAGCAGTTCTTC CASSRQVAGAPKSNEQFF